This TCR beta chain was found in a study of blood T cell repertoires in COVID-19. About the study: Samples taken during acute and convalescent COVID-19 were collected in the United States, Italy and Spain. In each case, the material was cDNA or gDNA derived from T cells, B-cell-depleted T cells, or PBMCs.

Participant reports of clinical history set cohort assignment. Source study methods: The authors estimated nucleated cell counts from reference gene primer amplification. Profiled with immunoSEQ multiplex PCR; TCRdb holds only in-frame clones, not every one. From that table come the V and J calls and clone size; the DNA was used to work out D and trimming. The table has around 85,000 clones, around 88% seen once. Trimming stripped 6 bases from V and 0 bases from J, with 9 bases between. CDR1 SNHLY and CDR2 FYNNEI come from the germline V gene. The CDR3 loop spans 14 amino acids. This receptor was taken from a woman aged 45-59 years with acute COVID-19. The specimen was PBMCs or T cells enriched from blood (not recorded which). The chain couples TRBV2 to TRBJ1-5; D ambiguous. CDR3 loop: CASSSRVSNQPQHF. In DNA, the CDR3 is TGTGCCAGCAGCTCCCGAGTTAGCAATCAGCCCCAGCATTTT. The whole variable domain, filled in from reference TRBV2 and TRBJ1-5, reads EPEVTQTPSHQVTQMGQEVILRCVPISNHLYFYWYRQILGQKVEFLVSFYNNEISEKSEIFDDQFSVERPDGSNFTLKIRSTKLEDSAMYFCASSSRVSNQPQHFGDGTRLSIL.